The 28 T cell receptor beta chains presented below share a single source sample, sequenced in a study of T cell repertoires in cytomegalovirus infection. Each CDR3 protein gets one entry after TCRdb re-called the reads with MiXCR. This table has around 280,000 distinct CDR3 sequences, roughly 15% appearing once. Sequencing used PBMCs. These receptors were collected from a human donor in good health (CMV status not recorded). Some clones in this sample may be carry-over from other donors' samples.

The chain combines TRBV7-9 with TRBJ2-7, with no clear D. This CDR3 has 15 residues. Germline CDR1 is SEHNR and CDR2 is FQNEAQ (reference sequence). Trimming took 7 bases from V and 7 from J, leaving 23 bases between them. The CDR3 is CASNGDGTFLREQYF. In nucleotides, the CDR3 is TGTGCCAGCAACGGCGACGGCACATTCCTAAGGGAGCAGTACTTC.

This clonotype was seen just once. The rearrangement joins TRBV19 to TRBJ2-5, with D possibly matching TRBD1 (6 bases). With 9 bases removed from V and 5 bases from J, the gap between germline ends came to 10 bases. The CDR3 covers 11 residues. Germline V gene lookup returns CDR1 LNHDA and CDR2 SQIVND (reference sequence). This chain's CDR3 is CASRGLETQYF. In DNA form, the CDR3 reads TGTGCCAGCAGGGGTTTGGAGACCCAGTACTTC.

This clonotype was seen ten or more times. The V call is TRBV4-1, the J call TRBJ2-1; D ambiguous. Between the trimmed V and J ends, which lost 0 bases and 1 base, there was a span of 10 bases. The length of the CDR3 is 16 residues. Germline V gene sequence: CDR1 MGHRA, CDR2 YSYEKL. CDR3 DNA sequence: TGCGCCAGCAGCCAAGAACGTAAGGAATCCTACAATGAGCAGTTCTTC. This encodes CASSQERKESYNEQFF.

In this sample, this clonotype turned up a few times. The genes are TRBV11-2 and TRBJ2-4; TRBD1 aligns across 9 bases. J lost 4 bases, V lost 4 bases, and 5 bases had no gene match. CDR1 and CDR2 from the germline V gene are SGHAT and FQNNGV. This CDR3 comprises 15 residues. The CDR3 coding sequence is TGTGCCAGCAGCTCCCTGGACAGGGGTAAAAACATTCAGTACTTC. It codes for CASSSLDRGKNIQYF.

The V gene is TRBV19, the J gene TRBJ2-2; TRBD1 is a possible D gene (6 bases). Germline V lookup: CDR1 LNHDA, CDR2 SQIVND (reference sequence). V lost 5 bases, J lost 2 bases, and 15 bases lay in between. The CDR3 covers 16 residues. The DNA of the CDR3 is TGTGCCAGTAGTCCCTGGGGGACACGCAACACCGGGGAGCTGTTTTTT. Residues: CASSPWGTRNTGELFF.

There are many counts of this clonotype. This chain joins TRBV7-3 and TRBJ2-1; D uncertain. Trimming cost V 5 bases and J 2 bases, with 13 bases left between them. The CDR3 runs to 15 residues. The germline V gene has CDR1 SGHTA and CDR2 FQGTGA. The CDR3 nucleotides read TGTGCCAGCAGCCCGGTGCAGGCCACCTACAATGAGCAGTTCTTC. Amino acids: CASSPVQATYNEQFF.

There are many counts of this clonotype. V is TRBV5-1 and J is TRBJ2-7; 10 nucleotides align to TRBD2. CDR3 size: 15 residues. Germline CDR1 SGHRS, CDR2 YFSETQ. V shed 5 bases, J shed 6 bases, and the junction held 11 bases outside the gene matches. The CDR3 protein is CASSNLAGAFREQYF. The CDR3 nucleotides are TGCGCCAGCAGTAACCTAGCGGGAGCCTTTCGCGAGCAGTACTTC.

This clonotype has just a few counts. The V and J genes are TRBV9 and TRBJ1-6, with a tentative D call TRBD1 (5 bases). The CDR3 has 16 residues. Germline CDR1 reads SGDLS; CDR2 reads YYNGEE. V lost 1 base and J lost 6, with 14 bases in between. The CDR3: CASSVSSGTVNSPLHF. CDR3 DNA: TGTGCCAGCAGCGTATCCTCCGGGACTGTTAATTCACCCCTCCACTTT.

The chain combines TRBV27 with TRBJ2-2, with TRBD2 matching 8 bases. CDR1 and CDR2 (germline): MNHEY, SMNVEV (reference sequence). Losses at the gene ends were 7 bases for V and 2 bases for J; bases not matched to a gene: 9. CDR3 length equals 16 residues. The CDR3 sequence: CASTGGAGVNTGELFF. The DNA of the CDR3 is TGTGCCAGCACCGGGGGAGCGGGAGTTAACACCGGGGAGCTGTTTTTT.

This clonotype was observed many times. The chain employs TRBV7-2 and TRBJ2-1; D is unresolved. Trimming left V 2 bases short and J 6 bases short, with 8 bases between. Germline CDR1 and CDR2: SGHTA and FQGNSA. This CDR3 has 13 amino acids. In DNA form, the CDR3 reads TGTGCCAGCAGCTTAATCTTCTCCAATGAGCAGTTCTTC. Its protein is CASSLIFSNEQFF. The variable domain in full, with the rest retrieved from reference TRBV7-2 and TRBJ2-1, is GAGVSQSPSNKVTEKGKDVELRCDPISGHTALYWYRQSLGQGLEFLIYFQGNSAPDKSGLPSDRFSAERTGGSVSTLTIQRTQQEDSAVYLCASSLIFSNEQFFGPGTRLTVL.

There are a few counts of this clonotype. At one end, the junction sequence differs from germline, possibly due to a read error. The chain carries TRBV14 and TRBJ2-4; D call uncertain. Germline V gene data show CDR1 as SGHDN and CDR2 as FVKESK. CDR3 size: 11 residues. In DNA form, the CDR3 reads TGTGCCAGCAGCCAAGTCAACCGACTGCACTTC. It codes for CASSQVNRLHF.

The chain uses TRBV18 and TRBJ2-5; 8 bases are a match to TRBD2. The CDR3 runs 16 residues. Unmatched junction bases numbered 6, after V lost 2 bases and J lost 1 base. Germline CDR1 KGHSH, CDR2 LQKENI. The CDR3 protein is CASSPVIAGSQETQYF. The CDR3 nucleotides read TGTGCCAGCTCACCAGTGATAGCGGGGAGCCAAGAGACCCAGTACTTC.

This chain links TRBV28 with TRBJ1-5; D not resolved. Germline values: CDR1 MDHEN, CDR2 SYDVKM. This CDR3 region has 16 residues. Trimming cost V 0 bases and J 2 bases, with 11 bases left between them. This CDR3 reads CASSLWISGGNQPQHF. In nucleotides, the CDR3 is TGTGCCAGCAGTTTATGGATTTCGGGAGGCAATCAGCCCCAGCATTTT.

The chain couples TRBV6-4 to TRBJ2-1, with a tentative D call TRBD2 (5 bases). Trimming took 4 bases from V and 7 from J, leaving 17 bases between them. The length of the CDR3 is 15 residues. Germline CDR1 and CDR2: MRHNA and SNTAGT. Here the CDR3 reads CASSGTGRSTNEQFF. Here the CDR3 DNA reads TGTGCCAGCAGTGGGACTGGCAGGAGTACTAATGAGCAGTTCTTC.

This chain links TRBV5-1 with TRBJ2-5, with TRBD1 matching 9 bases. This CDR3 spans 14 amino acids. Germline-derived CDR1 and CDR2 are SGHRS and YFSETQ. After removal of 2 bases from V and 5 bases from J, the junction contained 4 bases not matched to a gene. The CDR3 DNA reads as TGCGCCAGCAGCTTAGAGACAGGGGGGGAGACCCAGTACTTC. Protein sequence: CASSLETGGETQYF.

The CDR3 DNA is TGTGCCAGCAGTTACCGGAAAGAGGGGTACGGCGGCTACACCTTC. Translation: CASSYRKEGYGGYTF. The rearrangement uses TRBV6-2 or TRBV6-3 and TRBJ1-2, with D possibly TRBD1 on 5 matching bases. The germline V gene encodes CDR1 MNHEY and CDR2 SVGEGT. The CDR3 extends over 15 amino acids. With 2 bases removed from V and 8 bases from J, the gap between germline ends came to 18 bases.

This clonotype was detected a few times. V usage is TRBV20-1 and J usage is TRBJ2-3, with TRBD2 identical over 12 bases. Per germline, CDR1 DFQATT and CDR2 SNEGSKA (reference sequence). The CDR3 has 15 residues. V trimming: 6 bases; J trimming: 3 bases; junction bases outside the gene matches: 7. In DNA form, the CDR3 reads TGCAGTGCCGGGCCCCTAGCGGGAGGGACAGATACGCAGTATTTT. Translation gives CSAGPLAGGTDTQYF.

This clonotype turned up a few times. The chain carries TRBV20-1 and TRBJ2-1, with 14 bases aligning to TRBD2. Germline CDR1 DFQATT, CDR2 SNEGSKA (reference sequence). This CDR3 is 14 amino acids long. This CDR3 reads CTLGLAGVTNEQFF. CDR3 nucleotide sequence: TGCACCTTGGGACTAGCGGGAGTAACGAATGAGCAGTTCTTC.

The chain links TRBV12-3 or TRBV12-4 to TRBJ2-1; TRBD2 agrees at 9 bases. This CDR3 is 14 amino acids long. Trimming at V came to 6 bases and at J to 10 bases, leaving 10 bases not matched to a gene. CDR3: CASRLAGGPGEQFF. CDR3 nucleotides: TGTGCCAGCAGGCTGGCGGGAGGGCCAGGAGAGCAGTTCTTC.

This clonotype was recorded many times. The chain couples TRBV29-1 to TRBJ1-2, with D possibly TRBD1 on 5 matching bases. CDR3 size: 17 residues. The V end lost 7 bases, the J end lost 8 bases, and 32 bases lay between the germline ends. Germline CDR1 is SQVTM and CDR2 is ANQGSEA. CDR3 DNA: TGCAGCGGATCTGGACCTCCGACAGAGCGGCCTATGTGGGGCTACACCTTC. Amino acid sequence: CSGSGPPTERPMWGYTF.

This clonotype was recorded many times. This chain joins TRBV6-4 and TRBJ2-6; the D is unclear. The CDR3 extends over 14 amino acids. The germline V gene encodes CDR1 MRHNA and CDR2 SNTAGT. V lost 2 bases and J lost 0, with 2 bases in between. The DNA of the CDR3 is TGTGCCAGCAGTGACAACTCTGGGGCCAACGTCCTGACTTTC. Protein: CASSDNSGANVLTF.

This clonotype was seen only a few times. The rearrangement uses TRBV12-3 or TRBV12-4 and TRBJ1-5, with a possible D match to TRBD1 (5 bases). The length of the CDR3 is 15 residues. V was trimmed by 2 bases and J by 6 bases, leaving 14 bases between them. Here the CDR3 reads CASSLRRGGSQPQHF. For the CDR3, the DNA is TGTGCCAGCAGTTTAAGGAGGGGCGGGAGTCAGCCCCAGCATTTT.

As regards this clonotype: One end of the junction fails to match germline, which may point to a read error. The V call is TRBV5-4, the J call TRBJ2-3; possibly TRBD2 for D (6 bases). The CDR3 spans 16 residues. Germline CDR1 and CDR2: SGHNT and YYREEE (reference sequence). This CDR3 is CASSPSLAGITDTQFF. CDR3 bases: TGTGCCAGCAGCCCGTCCCTGGCGGGAATCACAGATACGCAGTTTTTT. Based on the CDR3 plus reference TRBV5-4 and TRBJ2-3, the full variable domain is ETGVTQSPTHLIKTRGQQVTLRCSSQSGHNTVSWYQQALGQGPQFIFQYYREEENGRGNFPPRFSGLQFPNYSSELNVNALELDDSALYLCASSPSLAGITDTQFFGPGTRLTVL.

The CDR3 DNA reads TGCAGTGCGAAGACCCAGGGTTGGAATTCACCCCTCCACTTT. It encodes CSAKTQGWNSPLHF. The rearrangement joins TRBV20-1 to TRBJ1-6; a possible D gene is TRBD1 (5 bases). Per germline, CDR1 DFQATT and CDR2 SNEGSKA (reference sequence). The ends were cut back, 6 bases at V and 7 bases at J, with 16 bases in the middle. CDR3 length equals 14 residues.

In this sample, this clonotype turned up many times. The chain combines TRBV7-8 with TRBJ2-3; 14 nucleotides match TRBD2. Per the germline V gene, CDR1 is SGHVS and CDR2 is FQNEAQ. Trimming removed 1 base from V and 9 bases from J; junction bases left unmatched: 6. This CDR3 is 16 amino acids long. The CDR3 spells CASSLGLAGGPGTQYF. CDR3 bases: TGTGCCAGCAGCTTAGGACTAGCGGGAGGGCCTGGGACGCAGTATTTT.

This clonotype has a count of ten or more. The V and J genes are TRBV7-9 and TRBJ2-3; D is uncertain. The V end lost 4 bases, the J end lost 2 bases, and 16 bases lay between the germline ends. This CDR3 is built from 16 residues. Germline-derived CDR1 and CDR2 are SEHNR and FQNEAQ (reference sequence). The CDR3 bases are TGTGCCAGCAGCTCCCCGGTAGCCGGATCCACAGATACGCAGTATTTT. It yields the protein CASSSPVAGSTDTQYF.

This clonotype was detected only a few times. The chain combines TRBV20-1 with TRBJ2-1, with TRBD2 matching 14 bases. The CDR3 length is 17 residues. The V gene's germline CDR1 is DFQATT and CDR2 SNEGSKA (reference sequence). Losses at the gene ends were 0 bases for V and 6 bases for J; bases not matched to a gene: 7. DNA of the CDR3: TGCAGTGCTAGAGATCTCAGGGGACTAGCGGGAGCCAATGAGCAGTTCTTC. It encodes CSARDLRGLAGANEQFF.

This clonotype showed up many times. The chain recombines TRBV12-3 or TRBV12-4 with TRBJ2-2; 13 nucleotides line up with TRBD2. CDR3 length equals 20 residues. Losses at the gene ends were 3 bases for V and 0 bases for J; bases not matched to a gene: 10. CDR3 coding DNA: TGTGCCAGCAGTTTTCGTCCTGGACTAGCGGGAGTAACGAACACCGGGGAGCTGTTTTTT. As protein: CASSFRPGLAGVTNTGELFF.